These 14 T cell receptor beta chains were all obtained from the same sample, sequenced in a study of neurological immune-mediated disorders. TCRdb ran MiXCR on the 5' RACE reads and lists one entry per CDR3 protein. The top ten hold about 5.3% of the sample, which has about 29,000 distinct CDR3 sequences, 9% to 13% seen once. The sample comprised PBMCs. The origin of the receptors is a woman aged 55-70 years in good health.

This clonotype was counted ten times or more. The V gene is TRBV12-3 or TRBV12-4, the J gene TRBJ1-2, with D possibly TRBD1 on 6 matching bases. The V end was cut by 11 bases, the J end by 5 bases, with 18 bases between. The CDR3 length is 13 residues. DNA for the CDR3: TGTGCCGGCTATTGGACAGAAGGATATGGCTACACCTTC. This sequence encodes CAGYWTEGYGYTF.

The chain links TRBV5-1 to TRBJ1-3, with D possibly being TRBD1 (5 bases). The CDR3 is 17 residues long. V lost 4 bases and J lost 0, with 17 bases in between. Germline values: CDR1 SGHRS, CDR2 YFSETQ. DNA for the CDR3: TGCGCCAGCAGCCCCCGGGGGGACTCAAGCTCTGGAAACACCATATATTTT. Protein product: CASSPRGDSSSGNTIYF.

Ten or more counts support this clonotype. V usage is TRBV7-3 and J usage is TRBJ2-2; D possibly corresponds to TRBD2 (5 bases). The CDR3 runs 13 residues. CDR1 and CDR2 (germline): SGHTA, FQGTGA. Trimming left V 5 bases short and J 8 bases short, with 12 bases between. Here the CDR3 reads CASSPSGKGELFF. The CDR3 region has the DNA TGTGCCAGCAGCCCGAGCGGAAAAGGGGAGCTGTTTTTT.

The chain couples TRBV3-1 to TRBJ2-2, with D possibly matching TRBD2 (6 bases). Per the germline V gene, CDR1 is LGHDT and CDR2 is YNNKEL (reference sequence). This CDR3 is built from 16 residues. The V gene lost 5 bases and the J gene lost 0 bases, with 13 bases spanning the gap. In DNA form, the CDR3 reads TGTGCCAGCAGCAAAGCCGGGGGATCGAACACCGGGGAGCTGTTTTTT. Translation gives CASSKAGGSNTGELFF.

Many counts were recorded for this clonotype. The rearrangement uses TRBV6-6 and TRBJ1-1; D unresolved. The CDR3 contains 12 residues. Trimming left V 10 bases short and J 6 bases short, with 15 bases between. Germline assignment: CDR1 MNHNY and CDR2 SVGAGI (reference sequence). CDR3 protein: CATLGGVPEAFF. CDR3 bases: TGTGCCACCCTCGGCGGGGTACCTGAAGCTTTCTTT.

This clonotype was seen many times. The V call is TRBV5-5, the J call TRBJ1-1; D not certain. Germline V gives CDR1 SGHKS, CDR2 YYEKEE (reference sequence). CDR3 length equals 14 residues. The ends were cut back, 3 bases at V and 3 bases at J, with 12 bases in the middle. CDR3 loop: CASSSERLDTEAFF. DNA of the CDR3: TGTGCCAGCAGCTCGGAACGACTGGACACTGAAGCTTTCTTT.

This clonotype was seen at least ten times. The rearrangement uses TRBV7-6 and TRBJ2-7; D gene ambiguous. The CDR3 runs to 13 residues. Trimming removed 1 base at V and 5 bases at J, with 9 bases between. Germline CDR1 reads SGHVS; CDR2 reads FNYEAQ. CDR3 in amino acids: CASSLGPVDEQYF. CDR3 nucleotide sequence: TGTGCCAGCAGCTTAGGACCTGTCGACGAGCAGTACTTC.

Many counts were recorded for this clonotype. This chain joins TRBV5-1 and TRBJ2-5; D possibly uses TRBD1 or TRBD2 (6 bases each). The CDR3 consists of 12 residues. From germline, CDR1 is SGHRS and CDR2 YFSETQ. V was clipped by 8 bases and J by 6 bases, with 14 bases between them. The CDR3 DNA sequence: TGCGCCAGTTTTAACGGGGGCAAGACCCAGTACTTC. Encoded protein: CASFNGGKTQYF.

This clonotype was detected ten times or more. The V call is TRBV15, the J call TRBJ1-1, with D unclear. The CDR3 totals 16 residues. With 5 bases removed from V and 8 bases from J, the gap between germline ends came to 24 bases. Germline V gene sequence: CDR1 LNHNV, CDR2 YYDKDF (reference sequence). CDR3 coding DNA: TGTGCCACCAGCCGAATCCCGGGGTCCGACACGATGGAAGCTTTCTTT. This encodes CATSRIPGSDTMEAFF. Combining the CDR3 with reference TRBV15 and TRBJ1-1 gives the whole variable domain DAMVIQNPRYQVTQFGKPVTLSCSQTLNHNVMYWYQQKSSQAPKLLFHYYDKDFNNEADTPDNFQSRRPNTSFCFLDIRSPGLGDTAMYLCATSRIPGSDTMEAFFGQGTRLTVV.

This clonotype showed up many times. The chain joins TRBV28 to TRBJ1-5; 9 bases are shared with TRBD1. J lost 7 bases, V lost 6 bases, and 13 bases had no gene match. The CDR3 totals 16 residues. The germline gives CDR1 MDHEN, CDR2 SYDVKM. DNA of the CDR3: TGTGCCAGCAGCCTAGTTCCGACAGGGGGTAGACAGCCCCAGCATTTT. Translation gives CASSLVPTGGRQPQHF.

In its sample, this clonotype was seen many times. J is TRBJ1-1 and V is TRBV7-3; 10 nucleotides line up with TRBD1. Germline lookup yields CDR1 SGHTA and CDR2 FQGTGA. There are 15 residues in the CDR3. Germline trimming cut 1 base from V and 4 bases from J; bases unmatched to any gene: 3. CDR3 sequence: CASSLRGTGATEAFF. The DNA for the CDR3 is TGTGCCAGCAGCTTAAGAGGGACAGGGGCCACTGAAGCTTTCTTT.

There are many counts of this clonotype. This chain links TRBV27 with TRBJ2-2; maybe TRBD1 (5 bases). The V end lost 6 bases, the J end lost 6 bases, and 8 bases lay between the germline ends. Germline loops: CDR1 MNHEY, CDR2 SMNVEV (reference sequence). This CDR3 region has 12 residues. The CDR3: CASRMGPGELFF. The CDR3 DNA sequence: TGTGCCAGCAGGATGGGGCCCGGGGAGCTGTTTTTT.

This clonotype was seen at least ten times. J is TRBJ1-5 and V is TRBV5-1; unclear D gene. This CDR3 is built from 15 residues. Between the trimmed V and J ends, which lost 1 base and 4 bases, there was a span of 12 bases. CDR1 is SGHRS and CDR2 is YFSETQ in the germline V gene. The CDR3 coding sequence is TGCGCCAGCAGCTTGTTGGTAGGTCCGAATCAGCCCCAGCATTTT. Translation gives CASSLLVGPNQPQHF.

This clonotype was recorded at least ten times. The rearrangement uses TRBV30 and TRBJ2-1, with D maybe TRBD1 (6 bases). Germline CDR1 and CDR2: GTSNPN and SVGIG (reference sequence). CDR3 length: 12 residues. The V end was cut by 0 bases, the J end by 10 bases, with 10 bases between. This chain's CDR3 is CAWSVQGREQFF. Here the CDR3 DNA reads TGTGCCTGGAGTGTACAGGGCAGGGAGCAGTTCTTC.